This TCR beta chain was identified in a study of T cells in Graves' hyperthyroidism and ophthalmopathy. Study summary: Blood from the periphery was taken at initial diagnosis, before any treatment.

Findings of the study overall: Ophthalmopathy could be told apart from stable hyperthyroidism with a 13 V-J model. Before onset, by a median of approximately 6.8 months, the model predicted ophthalmopathy. Clonotypes that were expanded in thyroid above 0.001 mostly appeared in blood too.

With regard to this clonotype: Its matching antigen is unknown.

RNA transcripts yielded amplified TCR beta CDR3 regions. The TCR CDR3 was amplified in a first-round RT-PCR using the HTBI primer set. TCRdb re-called the multiplex PCR reads through MiXCR, storing one row per CDR3 protein. The data show about 840,000 distinct CDR3 sequences, with about two fifths seen just once and over 8% held by the top ten. V dropped 4 bases and J dropped 4; count of bases not matched to a gene: 2. CDR3 length equals 14 residues. CDR1 and CDR2 (germline): SEHNR, FQNEAQ (reference sequence). The sample consisted of blood. V usage is TRBV7-9 and J usage is TRBJ1-2, with 11 positions matching TRBD1. This receptor was obtained from a man in his late teens or twenties with Graves' hyperthyroidism. The CDR3 loop is CASSSGTGGYGYTF. CDR3 DNA sequence: TGTGCCAGCAGCTCGGGGACAGGGGGCTATGGCTACACCTTC.